The 21 T cell receptor beta chains presented below share a single source sample, sequenced in a study of cytomegalovirus exposure and HLA in healthy donors. The PCR employed 60 Vbeta primers together with 13 Jbeta primers. Profiling relied on immunoSEQ multiplex PCR, and the TCRdb table lists in-frame clones only, not all of them. The table has some 150,000 clones, around 84% seen once; the top ten hold less than 2.5%. Sequenced input: PBMCs. These receptors were taken from a young woman in good health and CMV-seronegative.

The chain combines TRBV19 with TRBJ2-4; TRBD1 aligns across 11 bases. CDR1 and CDR2 from the germline V gene are LNHDA and SQIVND (reference sequence). This CDR3 has 15 residues. The trim removed 4 bases at V and 5 bases at J, leaving 4 bases unmatched. For the CDR3, the DNA is TGTGCCAGTAGTACCCCGGGACAGGGGGAAAACATTCAGTACTTC. This codes for CASSTPGQGENIQYF.

The chain carries TRBV29-1 and TRBJ2-7; TRBD2 aligns across 8 bases. The CDR3 runs to 12 residues. V shed 4 bases and J 4 bases; nucleotides not matched to a gene: 3. Germline CDR1 reads SQVTM; CDR2 reads ANQGSEA. The chain's CDR3 is CSVVSGIYEQYF. DNA for the CDR3: TGCAGCGTTGTTAGCGGGATTTACGAGCAGTACTTC.

This chain joins TRBV2 and TRBJ1-1; tentative D call: TRBD1 (6 bases). Trimming left V 9 bases short and J 0 bases short, with 11 bases between. Germline V gene data show CDR1 as SNHLY and CDR2 as FYNNEI. This CDR3 has 13 amino acids. The CDR3 spells CASNREMNTEAFF. Written as DNA, the CDR3 is TGTGCCAGTAACAGGGAAATGAACACTGAAGCTTTCTTT.

J is TRBJ2-3 and V is TRBV7-6; 9 bases are shared with TRBD2. V shed 1 base, J shed 8 bases, and the junction held 10 bases outside the gene matches. CDR3 length: 16 residues. Germline-derived CDR1 and CDR2 are SGHVS and FNYEAQ. CDR3 sequence: CASSLGSGSSGGTQYF. CDR3 coding DNA: TGTGCCAGCAGCTTAGGTAGCGGGAGTTCCGGGGGTACGCAGTATTTT.

This CDR3 is CASSFSARGGGFYEQYF. DNA of the CDR3: TGTGCCAGCAGTTTTTCGGCAAGGGGTGGCGGATTCTACGAGCAGTACTTC. The chain couples TRBV27 to TRBJ2-7; D might be TRBD1 (5 bases). Germline assignment: CDR1 MNHEY and CDR2 SMNVEV (reference sequence). V was pared by 3 bases and J by 3 bases, with 21 bases between. The CDR3 sequence is 17 residues long.

The chain joins TRBV5-1 to TRBJ1-1; D perhaps matches TRBD1 (6 bases). The CDR3 runs to 15 residues. Germline V gives CDR1 SGHRS, CDR2 YFSETQ. V lost 4 bases, J lost 11 bases, and 24 bases lay in between. CDR3 amino acids: CASSTPGGDTRDAFF. The CDR3 coding sequence is TGCGCCAGCAGCACCCCGGGGGGGGACACTAGGGACGCTTTCTTT.

The V gene is TRBV5-4, the J gene TRBJ2-5; tentatively, D is TRBD1 (8 bases). Germline assignment: CDR1 SGHNT and CDR2 YYREEE (reference sequence). The V end was cut by 4 bases, the J end by 4 bases, with 17 bases between. The CDR3 spans 15 residues. CDR3 region: CASSAQTGEGETQYF. The CDR3 bases are TGTGCCAGCAGCGCCCAGACAGGGGAGGGAGAGACCCAGTACTTC.

As DNA, the CDR3 is TGTGCCTCTCAAGCAGGGCGGGAGACCCAGTACTTC. Translated: CASQAGRETQYF. The gene calls are TRBV30 and TRBJ2-5, with TRBD1 as a possible D gene (5 bases). The CDR3 covers 12 residues. Between the trimmed V and J ends, which lost 7 bases and 5 bases, there was a span of 14 bases. Germline V gives CDR1 GTSNPN, CDR2 SVGIG (reference sequence).

The CDR3 is CALETGGSNQPQHF. CDR3 bases: TGTGCCCTAGAGACAGGGGGAAGCAATCAGCCCCAGCATTTT. The chain uses TRBV30 and TRBJ1-5; TRBD1 aligns across 9 bases. The length of the CDR3 is 14 residues. CDR1 GTSNPN and CDR2 SVGIG come from the germline V gene (reference sequence). With V trimmed by 8 bases and J by 1 base, 6 bases remained unmatched.

This clone appeared a few times. This chain connects TRBV5-4 to TRBJ2-5; no clear D. In germline, CDR1 is SGHNT, CDR2 YYREEE (reference sequence). Trimming removed 2 bases at V and 3 bases at J, with 11 bases between. The CDR3 covers 14 residues. The CDR3 sequence: CASSLQLAEETQYF. In DNA form, the CDR3 reads TGTGCCAGCAGCTTACAGCTGGCCGAAGAGACCCAGTACTTC.

V is TRBV28 and J is TRBJ1-1; TRBD1 is a possible D gene (6 bases). CDR1 MDHEN and CDR2 SYDVKM come from the germline V gene. CDR3 length equals 15 residues. Trimming removed 6 bases at V and 4 bases at J, with 18 bases between. The CDR3 sequence is CASSSTGYSGTEAFF. In nucleotides, the CDR3 is TGTGCCAGCAGCTCTACAGGGTACTCTGGCACTGAAGCTTTCTTT.

This clone was recorded only once. The chain is built from TRBV5-1 and TRBJ2-3; TRBD2 aligns across 11 bases. CDR3 length: 18 residues. Per germline, CDR1 SGHRS and CDR2 YFSETQ. Unmatched junction bases numbered 12, after V lost 3 bases and J lost 3 bases. CDR3 loop: CASSWGGLAGGSTDTQYF. CDR3 bases: TGCGCCAGCAGCTGGGGGGGGCTAGCGGGAGGCTCGACAGATACGCAGTATTTT.

The chain employs TRBV7-2 and TRBJ1-2; 7 nucleotides align to TRBD1. Germline V gives CDR1 SGHTA, CDR2 FQGNSA. The V and J ends lost 5 bases and 6 bases, in that order; junction bases with no gene match: 6. This CDR3 comprises 13 residues. The CDR3 sequence: CASSRTGANGYTF. In DNA, the CDR3 is TGTGCCAGCAGCCGCACAGGGGCGAATGGCTACACCTTC.

The chain links TRBV7-9 to TRBJ2-1, with D tentatively TRBD1 (6 bases). V lost 8 bases and J 8 bases, leaving 19 bases between the germline ends. This CDR3 region has 14 residues. Germline V CDR1 and CDR2: SEHNR, FQNEAQ (reference sequence). The chain's CDR3 is CASGLDSGSHEQFF. CDR3 DNA sequence: TGTGCCAGCGGCCTGGACAGCGGTAGCCATGAGCAGTTCTTC.

V usage is TRBV19 and J usage is TRBJ1-2, with D possibly matching TRBD1 (5 bases). This CDR3 spans 16 amino acids. Looked up from germline, CDR1 is LNHDA and CDR2 is SQIVND (reference sequence). V lost 5 bases and J lost 7, with 23 bases in between. The CDR3 coding sequence is TGTGCCAGTAGTTTCGGCCCCCCACGGGGGGATGGTGGCTACACCTTC. Protein product: CASSFGPPRGDGGYTF. The variable domain in full, completed from reference TRBV19 and TRBJ1-2, reads DGGITQSPKYLFRKEGQNVTLSCEQNLNHDAMYWYRQDPGQGLRLIYYSQIVNDFQKGDIAEGYSVSREKKESFPLTVTSAQKNPTAFYLCASSFGPPRGDGGYTFGSGTRLTVV.

The chain is built from TRBV29-1 and TRBJ2-5; a possible D gene is TRBD2 (7 bases). V was cut by 7 bases and J by 4 bases, with 16 bases left in between. The CDR3 has 13 residues. Germline V gene sequence: CDR1 SQVTM, CDR2 ANQGSEA. DNA for the CDR3: TGCAGCGGATGGGAGGGGGGAGGAGAGACCCAGTACTTC. It specifies CSGWEGGGETQYF. The full variable domain, rest sourced from reference TRBV29-1 and TRBJ2-5, is SAVISQKPSRDICQRGTSLTIQCQVDSQVTMMFWYRQQPGQSLTLIATANQGSEATYESGFVIDKFPISRPNLTFSTLTVSNMSPEDSSIYLCSGWEGGGETQYFGPGTRLLVL.

This CDR3 is CASSPPTGGTGELFF. The CDR3 DNA sequence: TGTGCCAGCAGTCCGCCTACAGGGGGCACCGGGGAGCTGTTTTTT. The rearrangement joins TRBV28 to TRBJ2-2; 8 nucleotides align to TRBD1. J lost 4 bases, V lost 5 bases, and 6 bases had no gene match. The CDR3 runs to 15 residues. CDR1 and CDR2 (germline): MDHEN, SYDVKM. Complete variable domain (other parts from reference TRBV28 and TRBJ2-2): DVKVTQSSRYLVKRTGEKVFLECVQDMDHENMFWYRQDPGLGLRLIYFSYDVKMKEKGDIPEGYSVSREKKERFSLILESASTNQTSMYLCASSPPTGGTGELFFGEGSRLTVL.

The rearrangement joins TRBV28 to TRBJ2-7; 12 bases align to TRBD2. CDR3 length equals 14 residues. J gave up 2 bases and V 10 bases, and 6 bases lay outside the gene matches. The germline gives CDR1 MDHEN, CDR2 SYDVKM. CDR3 nucleotide sequence: TGTGCCATTACCCTAGCGGGAGGGACCTACGAGCAGTACTTC. Protein sequence: CAITLAGGTYEQYF.

Only a few counts were recorded for this clone. This chain links TRBV19 with TRBJ1-2, with 8 bases fitting TRBD1. After removal of 3 bases from V and 9 bases from J, the junction contained 9 bases not matched to a gene. Germline CDR1 is LNHDA and CDR2 is SQIVND (reference sequence). The CDR3 contains 14 residues. CDR3 in DNA: TGTGCCAGTAGTATCGGGGACAGGCGAGAACGCTACACCTTC. The encoded protein is CASSIGDRRERYTF. The full variable domain, with the rest looked up from reference TRBV19 and TRBJ1-2, is DGGITQSPKYLFRKEGQNVTLSCEQNLNHDAMYWYRQDPGQGLRLIYYSQIVNDFQKGDIAEGYSVSREKKESFPLTVTSAQKNPTAFYLCASSIGDRRERYTFGSGTRLTVV.

This sequence joins TRBV4-2 and TRBJ1-2, with a possible D match to TRBD1 (6 bases). The V gene lost 4 bases and the J gene lost 4 bases, with 10 bases spanning the gap. CDR3 size: 13 residues. Germline V CDR1 and CDR2: LGHNA, YNFKEQ. The CDR3 DNA reads TGTGCCAGCAGCCTGCAGGGGAGCTATGGCTACACCTTC. Its protein is CASSLQGSYGYTF.

DNA for the CDR3: TGTGCCAGCTCACCGACACTAGCGGGAAGCCAAGAGACCCAGTACTTC. This encodes CASSPTLAGSQETQYF. The chain has TRBV18 and TRBJ2-5; 10 nucleotides line up with TRBD2. Per germline, CDR1 KGHSH and CDR2 LQKENI. The CDR3 length is 16 residues. With 3 bases clipped from V and 1 base from J, the junction kept 5 bases outside the gene matches.